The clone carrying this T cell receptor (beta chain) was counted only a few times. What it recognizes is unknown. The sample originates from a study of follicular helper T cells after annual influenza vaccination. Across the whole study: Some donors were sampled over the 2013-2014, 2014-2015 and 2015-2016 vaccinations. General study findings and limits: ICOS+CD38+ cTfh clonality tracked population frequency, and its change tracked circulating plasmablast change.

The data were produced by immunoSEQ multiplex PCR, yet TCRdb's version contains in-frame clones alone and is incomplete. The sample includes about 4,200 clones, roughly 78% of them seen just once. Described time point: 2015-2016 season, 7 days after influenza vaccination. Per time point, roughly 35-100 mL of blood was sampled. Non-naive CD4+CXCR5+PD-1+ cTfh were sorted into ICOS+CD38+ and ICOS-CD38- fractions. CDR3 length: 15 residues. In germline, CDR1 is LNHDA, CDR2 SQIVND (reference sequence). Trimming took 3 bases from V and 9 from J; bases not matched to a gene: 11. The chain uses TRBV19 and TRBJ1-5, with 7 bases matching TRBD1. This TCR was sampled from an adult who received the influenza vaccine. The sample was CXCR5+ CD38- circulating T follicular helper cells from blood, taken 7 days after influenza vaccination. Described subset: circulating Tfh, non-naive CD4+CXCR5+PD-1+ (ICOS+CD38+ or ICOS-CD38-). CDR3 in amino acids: CASSIRLADRSPQHF. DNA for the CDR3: TGTGCCAGTAGTATTCGGTTGGCGGACAGGTCGCCCCAGCATTTT.